These 7 T cell receptor beta chains share one sample of origin, sequenced in a study of lymphopenia after photon versus proton radiotherapy (dated by TCRdb to about 2019). The library was produced with the immunoSEQ multiplex PCR assay. What TCRdb holds here is the immuneACCESS table cut down to in-frame rearrangements. Part of the clones is not present; checked against another copy, under half of the missing clones reflect an unresolved V gene, and the others are unexplained. The sample profile shows about 68,000 clones; just over 90% of them were found once. 2.9% of the sample lies in the top ten. The sequences come from peripheral blood, collected from a patient treated with photon-based radiotherapy. The source of these receptors is a woman in her 70s with pancreatic cancer.

The V call is TRBV5-6, the J call TRBJ1-1; the match to TRBD1 covers 8 bases. The ends lost 3 bases at V and 3 bases at J; junction bases unmatched: 16. The germline V gene encodes CDR1 SGHDT and CDR2 YYEEEE. CDR3 length: 18 amino acids. This CDR3 reads CASSWGSPGGAGDTEAFF. The CDR3 bases are TGTGCCAGCAGCTGGGGGAGCCCAGGGGGCGCAGGGGACACTGAAGCTTTCTTT.

V gene TRBV9 combines with J gene TRBJ2-2; TRBD1 agrees at 7 bases. Germline V gene sequence: CDR1 SGDLS, CDR2 YYNGEE. With 4 bases clipped from V and 3 bases from J, the junction kept 3 bases outside the gene matches. The length of the CDR3 is 14 residues. The CDR3 DNA is TGTGCCAGCAGCTTTACAGGGGACACCGGGGAGCTGTTTTTT. Translating gives CASSFTGDTGELFF.

The chain carries TRBV29-1 and TRBJ1-1; 7 bases fit TRBD1. V gave up 6 bases and J gave up 4 bases; unmatched junction bases: 5. CDR3 length: 12 amino acids. Germline V gene data show CDR1 as SQVTM and CDR2 as ANQGSEA. Here the CDR3 reads CSVGDSSTEAFF. In DNA, the CDR3 is TGCAGCGTGGGGGACAGCTCCACTGAAGCTTTCTTT.

The rearrangement joins TRBV5-1 to TRBJ2-7, with TRBD2 identical over 12 bases. Per the germline V gene, CDR1 is SGHRS and CDR2 is YFSETQ. This CDR3 contains 18 residues. Germline trimming cut 1 base from V and 3 bases from J; bases unmatched to any gene: 11. In nucleotides, the CDR3 is TGCGCCAGCAGCTTGACGACTAGCGGGAGTACCCTTTACTACGAGCAGTACTTC. As protein: CASSLTTSGSTLYYEQYF.

This clone was counted only a few times. This sequence joins TRBV25-1 and TRBJ2-7; tentatively, D is TRBD1 (6 bases). Germline V gene sequence: CDR1 MGHDK, CDR2 SYGVNS. V shed 10 bases and J shed 7 bases, with 11 bases lying between them. The CDR3 contains 10 residues. This CDR3 reads CATPRGEQYF. CDR3 sequence (DNA): TGTGCCACCCCGAGGGGGGAGCAGTACTTC.

This clone was picked up one time. The chain carries TRBV6-1 and TRBJ2-2; TRBD2 agrees at 7 bases. CDR1 is MNHNS, CDR2 SASEGT, per germline. The CDR3 consists of 17 residues. With 2 bases clipped from V and 2 bases from J, the junction kept 8 bases outside the gene matches. The CDR3 nucleotides are TGTGCCAGCAGTGAAATGGCGGGACTAATTAACACCGGGGAGCTGTTTTTT. Its translation: CASSEMAGLINTGELFF.

The V gene is TRBV7-2, the J gene TRBJ2-1, with D tentatively TRBD1 (5 bases). Trimming cost V 4 bases and J 10 bases, with 23 bases left between them. CDR3 length: 16 residues. Germline CDR1 reads SGHTA; CDR2 reads FQGNSA. CDR3 region: CASSSGLGLGIGEQFF. DNA for the CDR3: TGTGCCAGCAGCTCAGGGTTGGGGCTAGGGATTGGGGAGCAGTTCTTC.